This TCR beta chain came from a study of T cell responses to AZD1222 COVID-19 vaccine. Findings and caveats of the study: CD4 TCRs covered the whole spike, strongest at regions 160-218 and 743-854. There were mostly white British donors and more females than males, and clonal diversity was possibly underestimated. Only six or seven AZD1222 recipients were seropositive at baseline. After the peak T cell response, and only then, were repertoires sampled.

The repertoire was sequenced with immunoSEQ multiplex PCR; TCRdb's copy has only in-frame clones and lacks some. This repertoire shows 85,000 to 90,000 clones, roughly 88% found once; its top ten account for approximately 5.5%. After removal of 6 bases from V and 8 bases from J, the junction contained 13 bases not matched to a gene. The length of the CDR3 is 17 residues. The germline gives CDR1 SGHKS, CDR2 YYEKEE (reference sequence). Notes on this clone: Its target is unknown.

Material: peripheral blood, obtained on day 0 of AZD1222 vaccination. The receptor was derived from an adult in good health. This rearrangement joins TRBV5-5 to TRBJ2-1; 14 bases are shared with TRBD2. CDR3 in amino acids: CASNALQGLAGAYEQFF. For the CDR3, the DNA is TGTGCCAGCAATGCACTTCAGGGACTAGCGGGAGCGTATGAGCAGTTCTTC.